This T cell receptor beta chain was observed in a study of blood T cell repertoires in COVID-19. Study-wide context: T cells, B-cell-depleted T cells, or PBMCs supplied cDNA or gDNA.

The authors' processing: Nucleated cell number was recorded as an estimate derived from reference gene primer amplification. This table comes from immunoSEQ multiplex PCR, and its TCRdb copy is limited to in-frame clones, with some not included. The D gene and trimming were derived from the DNA, and the V and J assignments and clone size from that table. The data contain 200,000 to 250,000 clones, under 85% of them singletons. This clone was seen more than once but under ten times. Living in 24 US areas, the participants were between roughly 18 and 90 years of age. Cohort placement rested on clinical history that participants reported themselves. The CDR3 totals 18 residues. V lost 5 bases and J lost 7, with 28 bases in between. Looked up from germline, CDR1 is LNHDA and CDR2 is SQIVND (reference sequence).

The genes are TRBV19 and TRBJ2-3; perhaps TRBD1 as D (5 bases). The receptor was derived from a man aged 55 to 70 who had recovered from COVID-19. The sample comprised PBMCs or T cells enriched from blood (not recorded which). The CDR3 protein is CASSSRHDGALFQNTQYF. The CDR3 DNA reads as TGTGCCAGTAGTTCCCGACATGATGGGGCCCTGTTTCAGAATACGCAGTATTTT.